This T cell receptor (beta chain) originates from a study of blood T cell repertoires in COVID-19. Study-level information: COVID-19 samples from acute and convalescent phases originated in the United States, Italy and Spain. From T cells, B-cell-depleted T cells, or PBMCs came the material, which was cDNA or gDNA.

Original processing notes: For nucleated cells, counts were estimated from reference gene primer amplification. Sequenced by immunoSEQ multiplex PCR; TCRdb stores in-frame clones only, minus some. V, J and clone size are those of that table, while D and trimming were read from the DNA. The sample includes 250,000 to 350,000 clones, 70% to 90% of them seen just once. This CDR3 has 14 residues. The V and J ends lost 7 bases and 1 base respectively, with 14 bases between them. Germline V lookup: CDR1 SGHTA, CDR2 FQGTGA. V usage is TRBV7-3 and J usage is TRBJ2-7, with D possibly being TRBD1 (6 bases). The sample taken for sequencing was peripheral blood. The receptor comes from an older woman with acute or convalescent COVID-19. For the CDR3, the DNA is TGTGCCAGCAAGATCGACAGGAATTCCTACGAGCAGTACTTC. Its protein product is CASKIDRNSYEQYF.